This T cell receptor beta chain was recovered during a study of CD8 T cells in Susac syndrome. Study conclusions and caveats: The study acknowledged a relatively small number of individuals in its TCR sequencing and HLA analysis.

The CDR3 is 12 amino acids. V was trimmed by 6 bases and J by 7 bases, leaving 9 bases between them. The germline CDR1 and CDR2 sequences are SNHLY and FYNNEI. Reverse transcription of about 0.45 to 1 ug RNA was performed with random hexamers. An immunoSEQ multiplex PCR generated amplified TCR beta CDR3 products spanning 54 Vbeta and 13 Jbeta. TCRdb re-analysed the immunoSEQ multiplex PCR reads in MiXCR, keeping a single row per CDR3 protein. In the table there are 50,000 or so distinct CDR3 sequences, 93% of which are singletons. CD8+ and CD4+ blood T cells underwent TCR beta sequencing. Controls matched for age and sex were healthy donors. A word on this clonotype: Antigen specificity is unknown.

The chain is built from TRBV2 and TRBJ2-2, with D possibly TRBD2 on 5 matching bases. The specimen sequenced was CD8+ T cells from PBMCs. This sequence originates from a human donor in good health. The CDR3 reads CASRGVSGELFF. The CDR3 bases are TGTGCCAGCAGGGGAGTGAGCGGGGAGCTGTTTTTT.